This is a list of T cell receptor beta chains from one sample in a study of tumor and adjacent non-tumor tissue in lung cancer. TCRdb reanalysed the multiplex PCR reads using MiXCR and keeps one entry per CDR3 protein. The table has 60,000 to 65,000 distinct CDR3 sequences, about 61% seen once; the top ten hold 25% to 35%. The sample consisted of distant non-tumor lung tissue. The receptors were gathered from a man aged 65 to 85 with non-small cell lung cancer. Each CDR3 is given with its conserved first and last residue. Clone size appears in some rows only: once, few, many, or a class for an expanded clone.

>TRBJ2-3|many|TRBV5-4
CASSDGDKAGTDTQYF
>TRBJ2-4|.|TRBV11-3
CASSLNAGEAKHTQYF
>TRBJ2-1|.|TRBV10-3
CAISRNSGGSSYNEQLF
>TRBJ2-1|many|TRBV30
CAWSEGPSNEQFF
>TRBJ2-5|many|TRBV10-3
CAIGREKTQYF
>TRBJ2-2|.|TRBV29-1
CSTKDDTGELFF
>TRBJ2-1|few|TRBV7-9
CASSLSDRVRNEQFF
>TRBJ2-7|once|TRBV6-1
CARSERASGGYVQYF
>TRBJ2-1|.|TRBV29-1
CSVGVTSVASSEKFF
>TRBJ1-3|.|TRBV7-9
CASSSTRRSGNTIYF
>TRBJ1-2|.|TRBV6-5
CASSYSGQTNYGYTF
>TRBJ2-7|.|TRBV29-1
CSLLNQGPVTYEQYF
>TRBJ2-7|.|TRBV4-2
CASSPQASGVAYEQYF
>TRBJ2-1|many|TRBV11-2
CASSKRLDDEQFF
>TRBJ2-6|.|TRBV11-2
CDSSSRGGISGANALTF
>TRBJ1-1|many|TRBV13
CASSLSVGGAFF
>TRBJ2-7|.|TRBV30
CAGEVSNYEQYF
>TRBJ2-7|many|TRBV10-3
CAIKTGTGEPEQYF
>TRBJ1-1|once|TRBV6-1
CASSGGAYDEAFF
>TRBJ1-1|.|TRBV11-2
CASRPRQGYTEAFF
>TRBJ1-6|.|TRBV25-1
CASSAKFTLHF
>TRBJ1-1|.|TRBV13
CASSLASKNTEAFF
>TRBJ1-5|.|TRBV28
CASSPFTGDQPQHF
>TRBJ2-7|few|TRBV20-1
CSARVPGQGVNEQYF
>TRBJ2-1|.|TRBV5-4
CASSAQVYMGQQQFF
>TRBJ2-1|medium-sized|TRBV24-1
CATRGGDREQFF
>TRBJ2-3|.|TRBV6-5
CTSSSFRLGLTDTQYF
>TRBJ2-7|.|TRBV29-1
CSVAGTQRFYEQYF
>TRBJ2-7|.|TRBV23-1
CTSSQSGYEQYF
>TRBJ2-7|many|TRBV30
CAWSAGQGMREQYF
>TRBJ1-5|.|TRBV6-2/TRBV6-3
CVNSFRDRPFRQSQHF
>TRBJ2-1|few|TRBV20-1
CSATSSGGLSWNEQFF
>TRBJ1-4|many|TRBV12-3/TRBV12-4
CASARGREKLFF
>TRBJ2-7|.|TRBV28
CASSLADYEQYF
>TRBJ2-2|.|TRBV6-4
CASSDDRDTGELFF
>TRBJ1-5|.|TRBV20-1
CSARSGAGQPQHF
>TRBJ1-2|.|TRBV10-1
CASSESLPSDYTF
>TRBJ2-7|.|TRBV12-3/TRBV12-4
CASGHGLIEQYF
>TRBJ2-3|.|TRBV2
CASSFLAGTTDTQYF
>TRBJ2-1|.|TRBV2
CACRSSSYNEQFF
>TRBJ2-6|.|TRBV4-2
CASSQSRTPLHYPGAKVLTF
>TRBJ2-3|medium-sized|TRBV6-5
CASSYSKPPGSDTQYF
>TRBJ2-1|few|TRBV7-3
CASSSQTGGEQFF
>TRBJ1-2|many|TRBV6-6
CATRTDGYTF
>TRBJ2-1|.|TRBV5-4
CVSSLSGGARYYEQFF
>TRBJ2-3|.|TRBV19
CASNQGRGTDTQYF
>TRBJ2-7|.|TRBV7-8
CASSVRDSSYKQYF